This T cell receptor beta chain was captured by sequencing in a study of cytomegalovirus exposure and HLA in healthy donors. Findings and caveats of the study: The TCR clusters that emerged in the first cohort tended, a later analysis found, to co-occur in the 95 to 150 validation repertoires.

Assay used: immunoSEQ multiplex PCR; TCRdb lists only in-frame clones, some missing. The sample holds fewer than 200,000 clones, approximately 96% seen once. Worth noting for this clone: Antigen: not known.

Sequenced: PBMCs. The receptor was derived from a woman aged 18-29 years in good health and CMV-seronegative.

The CDR3 sequence: CASSLGVLYNEQFF. The CDR3 nucleotides read TGTGCCAGCAGCTTAGGCGTGCTCTACAATGAGCAGTTCTTC. This chain connects TRBV11-2 to TRBJ2-1; D gene uncertain. Germline CDR1 SGHAT, CDR2 FQNNGV. CDR3 size: 14 residues. The germline V and J ends were trimmed by 1 base and 3 bases, with 7 bases remaining between them.